This T cell receptor beta chain was found in a study of cytomegalovirus exposure and HLA in healthy donors. Whole-study context: Researchers previously reported finding fewer than 120 million unique TCR beta sequences from 150 million to 200 million T cells. Overall study findings and caveats: Reportedly, diagnosis of cytomegalovirus status by the classifier showed high specificity and sensitivity. Across HLA loci, a later analysis found differing TCR association rates, with DRB1 most and HLA-C fewest. Fewer N-insertions (relative to the roughly 610-donor mean) were reportedly seen in an Asian-associated ancestry cluster in a later analysis.

Regarding this clone: Antigen specificity is unknown.

This CDR3 has 13 amino acids. CDR1 and CDR2 from the germline V gene are MNHEY and SVGAGI. V lost 10 bases to trimming and J lost 10 bases; unmatched junction nucleotides: 10. Researchers ran the PCR with 60 Vbeta and 13 Jbeta primers. Only in-frame clones appear in the TCRdb table, and some are missing; sequencing was by immunoSEQ multiplex PCR. The sample comprises approximately 210,000 clones, 79% of which are singletons, and more than 1.5% rests with the top ten. This TCR came from a woman aged 50 to 60 in good health and CMV-seronegative. The chain is built from TRBV6-5 and TRBJ1-4, with 9 bases identical to TRBD1. Specimen: PBMCs. The DNA for the CDR3 is TGTGCCACCGGACAGGGGCAGTCTGGAAAACTGTTTTTT. Residues: CATGQGQSGKLFF.